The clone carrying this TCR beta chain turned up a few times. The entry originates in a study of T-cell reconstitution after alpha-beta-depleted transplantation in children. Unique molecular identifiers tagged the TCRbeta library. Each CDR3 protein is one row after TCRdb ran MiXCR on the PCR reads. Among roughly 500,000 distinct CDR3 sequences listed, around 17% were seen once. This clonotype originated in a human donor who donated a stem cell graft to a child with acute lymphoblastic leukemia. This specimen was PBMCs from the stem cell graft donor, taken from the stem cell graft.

CDR3 in amino acids: CASSLSYGTGGLDEQFF. The DNA of the CDR3 is TGCGCCAGCAGCTTATCGTACGGGACAGGGGGCCTCGATGAGCAGTTCTTC. V and J are TRBV5-1 and TRBJ2-1; 12 bases are a match to TRBD1. In germline, CDR1 is SGHRS, CDR2 YFSETQ. CDR3 size: 17 residues. V dropped 2 bases and J dropped 8; count of bases not matched to a gene: 11.